The 11 T cell receptor beta chains listed next were all sequenced from one sample in a study of control samples from healthy donors and cancer patients. Data came from immunoSEQ multiplex PCR; TCRdb stores just in-frame clones and leaves some out. The table has 50,000 to 55,000 clones, 87% seen once. The sequencing input was PBMCs. The origin of the receptors is a man aged 55-75 years with head and neck cancer.

The rearrangement uses TRBV29-1 and TRBJ2-1; perhaps TRBD2 as D (6 bases). Trimming took 4 bases from V and 6 from J, leaving 19 bases between them. There are 15 residues in the CDR3. Germline V gene sequence: CDR1 SQVTM, CDR2 ANQGSEA. This CDR3 is CSVANVRGGTNEQFF. The CDR3 nucleotides are TGCAGCGTTGCCAACGTGCGTGGGGGGACCAATGAGCAGTTCTTC.

V gene TRBV15 combines with J gene TRBJ2-3; no clear D. V was clipped by 5 bases and J by 2 bases, with 11 bases between them. Germline V lookup: CDR1 LNHNV, CDR2 YYDKDF (reference sequence). The CDR3 is 14 amino acids. In DNA form, the CDR3 reads TGTGCCACCAGCCGGAAGAGCCTCACAGATACGCAGTATTTT. As protein: CATSRKSLTDTQYF. Full variable domain (missing parts from reference TRBV15 and TRBJ2-3): DAMVIQNPRYQVTQFGKPVTLSCSQTLNHNVMYWYQQKSSQAPKLLFHYYDKDFNNEADTPDNFQSRRPNTSFCFLDIRSPGLGDTAMYLCATSRKSLTDTQYFGPGTRLTVL.

The chain uses TRBV6-5 and TRBJ1-4, with D possibly TRBD1 on 5 matching bases. This CDR3 is 16 amino acids long. The germline V gene encodes CDR1 MNHEY and CDR2 SVGAGI. V was pared by 4 bases and J by 3 bases, with 15 bases between. CDR3 in amino acids: CASSSRLGGSNEKLFF. The CDR3 nucleotides read TGTGCCAGCAGTTCTCGGTTGGGGGGTTCTAATGAAAAACTGTTTTTT.

The J gene is TRBJ1-2, the V gene TRBV7-2, with no clear D. Germline V gives CDR1 SGHTA, CDR2 FQGNSA. Trimming stripped 4 bases from V and 7 bases from J, with 16 bases between. This CDR3 has 14 amino acids. CDR3 nucleotide sequence: TGTGCCAGCAGCTGGGCCTCCCGCGGGAGTGGCTACACCTTC. This codes for CASSWASRGSGYTF.

Notes on this clone: The same CDR3 also results from other DNA sequences found in this sample. This sequence joins TRBV2 and TRBJ2-1; 7 nucleotides match TRBD1. Losses at the gene ends were 8 bases for V and 2 bases for J; bases not matched to a gene: 3. Germline values: CDR1 SNHLY, CDR2 FYNNEI. This CDR3 is built from 13 residues. CDR3 protein: CASRDRAYNEQFF. DNA for the CDR3: TGTGCCAGCCGGGACAGAGCCTACAATGAGCAGTTCTTC.

The chain joins TRBV7-3 to TRBJ1-4; D ambiguous. Deletions cut 5 bases from V and 4 bases from J, with 20 bases between. This CDR3 spans 17 amino acids. Germline loops: CDR1 SGHTA, CDR2 FQGTGA. The CDR3 loop is CASSQRPHSLRNEKLFF. CDR3 bases: TGTGCCAGCAGCCAGCGGCCTCATTCATTACGTAATGAAAAACTGTTTTTT.

This chain connects TRBV5-4 to TRBJ1-2, with D possibly matching TRBD1 (5 bases). The CDR3 length is 19 residues. Trimming pared 4 bases from V and 4 bases from J, leaving 29 bases between. Germline V CDR1 and CDR2: SGHNT, YYREEE (reference sequence). CDR3 loop: CASSGEENRPPRALYGYTF. CDR3 DNA sequence: TGTGCCAGCAGCGGGGAAGAGAACAGGCCTCCCCGCGCTCTCTATGGCTACACCTTC.

This chain links TRBV28 with TRBJ1-5, with 8 bases lining up with TRBD1. Germline loops: CDR1 MDHEN, CDR2 SYDVKM. Trimming at V came to 8 bases and at J to 2 bases, leaving 8 bases not matched to a gene. The CDR3 is 15 amino acids. CDR3 region: CASGQGTYGNQPQHF. CDR3 DNA: TGTGCCAGCGGACAGGGAACTTATGGCAATCAGCCCCAGCATTTT.

The chain employs TRBV6-6 and TRBJ2-7, with a weak D call TRBD2 (6 bases). The germline CDR1 and CDR2 sequences are MNHNY and SVGAGI (reference sequence). Trimming shortened V by 2 bases and J by 6 bases, and 11 bases separated the two germline ends. There are 13 residues in the CDR3. CDR3 sequence: CASSYRAAGEQYF. The CDR3 DNA reads TGTGCCAGCAGTTACCGAGCAGCGGGCGAGCAGTACTTC.

The chain carries TRBV2 and TRBJ2-2; 8 bases fit TRBD1. Germline V lookup: CDR1 SNHLY, CDR2 FYNNEI. V gave up 6 bases and J gave up 5 bases; unmatched junction bases: 5. This CDR3 is 14 amino acids long. This CDR3 is CASSRTGRTGELFF. The CDR3 bases are TGTGCCAGCAGCAGGACAGGGAGAACCGGGGAGCTGTTTTTT.

This sequence joins TRBV28 and TRBJ1-3; D is unclear. Germline assignment: CDR1 MDHEN and CDR2 SYDVKM. CDR3 length: 16 residues. V was cut by 5 bases and J by 0 bases, with 14 bases left in between. CDR3 sequence (DNA): TGTGCCAGCAGTATGAGGCCGTGGGGCTCTGGAAACACCATATATTTT. It translates to CASSMRPWGSGNTIYF.